These T cell receptor beta chains were read from a single sample in a study of blood T cell repertoires in COVID-19. Assay: immunoSEQ multiplex PCR; the TCRdb copy retains only in-frame clones and omits some. The profile covers 150,000 to 200,000 clones, with around 87% appearing a single time and 2.5% taken by the ten largest. Source material: peripheral blood. These receptors came from a man aged 40-49 years with active or convalescent COVID-19. Both conserved end residues are part of each CDR3. D genes are given only for firm matches. Only part of the rows carry a size: once, few, many, or a class if the clone is expanded.

v_gene	j_gene	d_gene	abundance	CDR3nt	CDR3aa
TRBV2	TRBJ2-2	NA	NA	TGTGCCAGCAGTGCTAACACCGGGGAGCTGTTTTTT	CASSANTGELFF
TRBV4-3	TRBJ1-2	NA	NA	TGCGCCAGCAGCCAAGAACGGGGGGTAAGCTATGGCTACACCTTC	CASSQERGVSYGYTF
TRBV5-6	TRBJ1-5	NA	NA	TGTGCCAGCAGCTCAAATACAGGGCTGGTGGATCAGCCCCAGCATTTT	CASSSNTGLVDQPQHF
TRBV4-1	TRBJ2-2	TRBD1	NA	TGCGCCAGCAGCCGCCCGGGACAGGGTTTGTCCGGGGAGCTGTTTTTT	CASSRPGQGLSGELFF
TRBV4-1	TRBJ1-5	NA	NA	TGCGCCAGCAGCCAAGGCGATTTAAATCAGCCCCAGCATTTT	CASSQGDLNQPQHF
TRBV5-1	TRBJ2-4	NA	NA	TGCGCCAGCAGCCCAGCACGAGGATTAATTCAGTACTTC	CASSPARGLIQYF
TRBV13	TRBJ2-4	NA	NA	TGTGCCAGCGGGGCGGGACCGGTAGCCAAAAACATTCAGTACTTC	CASGAGPVAKNIQYF
TRBV29-1	TRBJ2-2	NA	once	TGCAGCGCCTGGAGCGGGACAAGGAACACCGGGGAGCTGTTTTTT	CSAWSGTRNTGELFF
TRBV14	TRBJ2-3	TRBD1	NA	TGTGCCAGCAGCCTTAGGACAGGGGGCACAGATACGCAGTATTTT	CASSLRTGGTDTQYF
TRBV7-9	TRBJ1-4	TRBD1	NA	TGTGCCAGCAGTACCGGGACAGGGAGTGAAAAACTGTTTTTT	CASSTGTGSEKLFF
TRBV7-2	TRBJ2-7	TRBD1	once	TGTGCCAGCGGCCTAGTACCGGGACAGACCTACGAGCAGTACTTC	CASGLVPGQTYEQYF
TRBV6-6	TRBJ1-2	NA	NA	TGTGCCAGCAGTTACCAGGGTTCTAACTATGGCTACACCTTC	CASSYQGSNYGYTF
TRBV5-5	TRBJ2-7	TRBD1	NA	TGTGCCAGCAGCAACGGACAGGGCTACTCCTACGAGCAGTACTTC	CASSNGQGYSYEQYF
TRBV19	TRBJ1-4	TRBD1	NA	TGTGCCAGTAGTGCGACAGGGTCACCGAATGAAAAACTGTTTTTT	CASSATGSPNEKLFF
TRBV4-1	TRBJ2-1	NA	NA	TGCGCCAGCAGCCATTCTAGTAGTAACAATGAGCAGTTCTTC	CASSHSSSNNEQFF
TRBV5-4	TRBJ2-2	NA	NA	TGTGCCAGCAGCGTGACAGCTAACACCGGGGAGCTGTTTTTT	CASSVTANTGELFF
TRBV6-5	TRBJ2-1	TRBD1	NA	TGTGCCAGCACTTGGGACAGGAGCTACAATGAGCAGTTCTTC	CASTWDRSYNEQFF
TRBV9	TRBJ1-3	NA	NA	TGTGCCAGCAGCGTAGGGGCGAGCTCTGGAAACACCATATATTTT	CASSVGASSGNTIYF
TRBV21-1	TRBJ2-1	NA	NA	TGTGCCAGCAGCAAATTTGGACTAGCGGGGGAAAGAAACTCCTACAATGAGCAGTTCTTC	CASSKFGLAGERNSYNEQFF
TRBV9	TRBJ1-2	TRBD1	NA	TGTGCCAGCAGCGTAGCTCAGGGGGACTCTGGCTACACCTTC	CASSVAQGDSGYTF
TRBV3-1/TRBV3-2	TRBJ1-1	TRBD1	NA	TGTGCCAGCAGCCCTACCTCCGGACAGGGAATGGGCACTGAAGCTTTCTTT	CASSPTSGQGMGTEAFF
TRBV5-1	TRBJ1-3	NA	NA	TGCGCCAGCAGCTTGGGAGTGGGGCGAGCGGGGACTCTACCTGGAAACACCATATATTTT	CASSLGVGRAGTLPGNTIYF
TRBV30	TRBJ1-2	NA	NA	TGTGCCGGCATTACAGGGATAGCTAACTATGGCTACACCTTC	CAGITGIANYGYTF
TRBV5-8	TRBJ2-1	NA	NA	TGTGCCAGCAGCTTGGGTCGGAGCCCTTGGGATGAGCAGTTCTTC	CASSLGRSPWDEQFF
TRBV5-1	TRBJ1-2	TRBD1	NA	TGCGCCAGCAGCTCTGGGACAGGGTCAGATGGCTACACCTTC	CASSSGTGSDGYTF
TRBV6-5	TRBJ1-2	NA	NA	TGTGCCAGCAGTTACCTCAGGCCGGGCTCGGGGGGCTACACCTTC	CASSYLRPGSGGYTF
TRBV9	TRBJ2-7	TRBD1	NA	TGTGCCAGCAGCGTGACAGGGGAGAACTACGAGCAGTACTTC	CASSVTGENYEQYF
TRBV6-6	TRBJ2-7	TRBD2	NA	TGTGCCAGCAGCCCTTTACGGGGGGGCGTTCTACACGAGCAGTACTTC	CASSPLRGGVLHEQYF
TRBV4-1	TRBJ1-2	TRBD1	NA	TGCGCCAGCAGCCCGGGACAGGGGGGCTATGGCTACACCTTC	CASSPGQGGYGYTF
TRBV7-3	TRBJ1-5	NA	NA	TGTGCCAGCAGCTTAGGGGGCCAGAATAGCAATCAGCCCCAGCATTTT	CASSLGGQNSNQPQHF
TRBV19	TRBJ2-1	NA	NA	TGTGCCAGTAGAGGCGGGAATGAGCAGTTCTTC	CASRGGNEQFF
TRBV9	TRBJ2-7	TRBD1	NA	TGTGCCAGCAGCGTCGGGGACAGGGGGTACGAGCAGTACTTC	CASSVGDRGYEQYF
TRBV6-5	TRBJ2-2	TRBD1	NA	TGTGCCAGCAACTCCGGGACAGGGATCACCGGGGAGCTGTTTTTT	CASNSGTGITGELFF
TRBV19	TRBJ1-5	NA	NA	TGTGCCAGTAGTATAGGATGGGGCAGGGATGGCAATCAGCCCCAGCATTTT	CASSIGWGRDGNQPQHF
TRBV20-1	TRBJ1-5	NA	NA	TGCAGTGCTAGTGGTGGGCCAGGGCAGCCCCAGCATTTT	CSASGGPGQPQHF
TRBV7-2	TRBJ1-1	TRBD1	once	TGTGCCAGCAGCAACGGACAGGGGGGGTCCACTGAAGCTTTCTTT	CASSNGQGGSTEAFF
TRBV4-3	TRBJ1-2	NA	NA	TGCGCCAGCAGCCAAGATCAGGGTTCCTATGGCTACACCTTC	CASSQDQGSYGYTF
TRBV5-1	TRBJ1-1	TRBD1	NA	TGCGCCAGCAGCTTGGGGCCGGCGACAGGGGGAGGAACTGAAGCTTTCTTT	CASSLGPATGGGTEAFF
TRBV19	TRBJ2-7	NA	NA	TGTGCCAGTAGTATCACGGCAGAGGTGGGCAGGGCCAACGAGCAGTACTTC	CASSITAEVGRANEQYF
TRBV2	TRBJ2-1	TRBD2	NA	TGTGCCAGCAGAAAACTAGCGGGGGGCCACAATGAGCAGTTCTTC	CASRKLAGGHNEQFF
TRBV27	TRBJ2-3	NA	NA	TGTGCCAGCAGTTTAGGGACACTTAGCACAGATACGCAGTATTTT	CASSLGTLSTDTQYF
TRBV9	TRBJ1-2	NA	NA	TGTGCCAGCAGCTTGGGAGGGCCCTATGGCTACACCTTC	CASSLGGPYGYTF
TRBV5-1	TRBJ1-1	TRBD1	NA	TGCGCCAGCAGCTTGAGTCAGGGGGCGCGGACTGAAGCTTTCTTT	CASSLSQGARTEAFF
TRBV9	TRBJ2-2	TRBD1	NA	TGTGCCAGCAGCGTAGGGACAGGGGGCACCGGGGAGCTGTTTTTT	CASSVGTGGTGELFF
TRBV11-2	TRBJ2-5	NA	NA	TGTGCCAGCAGCTTAACGGTATCCGGGGAGACCCAGTACTTC	CASSLTVSGETQYF
TRBV6-5	TRBJ2-7	TRBD1	NA	TGTGCCAGCAGTTACTCAGGGGGCCTGGGCGAGCAGTACTTC	CASSYSGGLGEQYF
TRBV6-5	TRBJ2-7	NA	NA	TGTGCCAGCGGATCAGGGTTAAGGTACGAGCAGTACTTC	CASGSGLRYEQYF
TRBV7-2	TRBJ1-1	NA	NA	TGTGCCAGCAGCCCTCCCCACAGGGAAGCTTTCTTT	CASSPPHREAFF
TRBV7-7	TRBJ2-1	NA	NA	TGTGCTAGCAGCTTAGATGGGACTGCCCACAATGAGCAGTTCTTC	CASSLDGTAHNEQFF
TRBV7-9	TRBJ2-3	NA	NA	TGTGCCAGCAGCTTAGCTGCGGGGAACACAGATACGCAGTATTTT	CASSLAAGNTDTQYF
TRBV4-1	TRBJ1-2	NA	NA	TGCGCCAGCAGCCAAGATTCAGAACAGTTTTATGGCTACACCTTC	CASSQDSEQFYGYTF
TRBV27	TRBJ1-5	TRBD1	few	TGTGCCAGCAGTTTTGTCGGTCAGGGGGACAATCAGCCCCAGCATTTT	CASSFVGQGDNQPQHF
TRBV7-2	TRBJ2-5	NA	NA	TGTGCCAGCAGCTTAGTTGTGGGGAGGGAGACCCAGTACTTC	CASSLVVGRETQYF
TRBV11-3	TRBJ2-1	NA	once	TGTGCCAGCAGCACCGGGAACTACAATGAGCAGTTCTTC	CASSTGNYNEQFF
TRBV30	TRBJ1-1	TRBD1	once	TGTGCCTGGAGTGTAAGGACAGGGATGTTGAACACTGAAGCTTTCTTT	CAWSVRTGMLNTEAFF
TRBV4-1	TRBJ1-3	NA	NA	TGCGCCAGCAGCCCACTACAGGCCTCGTGGTCTGGAAACACCATATATTTT	CASSPLQASWSGNTIYF
TRBV7-9	TRBJ1-1	NA	NA	TGTGCCAGTTCGGGGTTTACGAACACTGAAGCTTTCTTT	CASSGFTNTEAFF